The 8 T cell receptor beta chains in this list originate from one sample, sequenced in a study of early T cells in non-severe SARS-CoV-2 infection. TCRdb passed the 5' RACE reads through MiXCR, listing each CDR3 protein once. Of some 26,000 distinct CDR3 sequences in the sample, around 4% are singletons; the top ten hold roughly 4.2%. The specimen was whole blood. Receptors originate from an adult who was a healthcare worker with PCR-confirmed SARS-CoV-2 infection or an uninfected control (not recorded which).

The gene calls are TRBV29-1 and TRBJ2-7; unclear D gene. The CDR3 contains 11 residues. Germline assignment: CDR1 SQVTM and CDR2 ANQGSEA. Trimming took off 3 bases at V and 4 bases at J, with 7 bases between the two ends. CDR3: CSVEVEYEQYF. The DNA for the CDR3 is TGCAGCGTTGAGGTGGAGTACGAGCAGTACTTC.

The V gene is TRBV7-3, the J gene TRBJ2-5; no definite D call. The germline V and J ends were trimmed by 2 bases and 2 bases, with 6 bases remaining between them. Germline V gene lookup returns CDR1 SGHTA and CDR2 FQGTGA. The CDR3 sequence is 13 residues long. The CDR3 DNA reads TGTGCCAGCAGCTTAGGAAGACAAGAGACCCAGTACTTC. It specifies CASSLGRQETQYF.

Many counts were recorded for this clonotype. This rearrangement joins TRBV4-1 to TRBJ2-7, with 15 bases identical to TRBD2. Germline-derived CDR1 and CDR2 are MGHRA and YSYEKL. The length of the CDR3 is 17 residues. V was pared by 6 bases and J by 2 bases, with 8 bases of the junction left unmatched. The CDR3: CASSRGLAGGQTYEQYF. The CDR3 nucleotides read TGCGCCAGCAGTCGGGGACTAGCGGGGGGCCAAACCTACGAGCAGTACTTC.

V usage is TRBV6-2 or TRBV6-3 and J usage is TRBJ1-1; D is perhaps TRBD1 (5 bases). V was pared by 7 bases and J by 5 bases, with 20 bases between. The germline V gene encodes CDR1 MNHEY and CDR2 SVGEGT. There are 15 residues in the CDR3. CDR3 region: CASTDPLPGRTEAFF. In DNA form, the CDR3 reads TGTGCCAGCACCGACCCCTTGCCAGGGAGGACTGAAGCTTTCTTT.

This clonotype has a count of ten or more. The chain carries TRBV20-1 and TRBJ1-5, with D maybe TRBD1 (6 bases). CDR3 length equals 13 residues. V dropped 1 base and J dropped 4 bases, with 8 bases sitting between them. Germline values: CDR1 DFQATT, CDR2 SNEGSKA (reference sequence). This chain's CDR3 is CSARGDRNQPQHF. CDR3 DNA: TGCAGTGCTAGAGGAGACAGGAATCAGCCCCAGCATTTT.

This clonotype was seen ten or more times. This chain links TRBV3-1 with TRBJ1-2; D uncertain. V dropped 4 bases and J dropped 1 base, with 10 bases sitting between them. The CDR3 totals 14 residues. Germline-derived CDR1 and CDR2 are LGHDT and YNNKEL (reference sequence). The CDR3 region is CASSRWTDNYGYTF. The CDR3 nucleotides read TGTGCCAGCAGCCGCTGGACGGATAACTATGGCTACACCTTC.

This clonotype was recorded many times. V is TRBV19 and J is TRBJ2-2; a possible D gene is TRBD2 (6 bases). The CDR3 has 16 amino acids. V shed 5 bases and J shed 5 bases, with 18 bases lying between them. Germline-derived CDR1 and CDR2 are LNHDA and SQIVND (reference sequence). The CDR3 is CASSSPGGGTTGELFF. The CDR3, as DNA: TGTGCCAGTAGTTCCCCCGGTGGTGGGACTACCGGGGAGCTGTTTTTT.

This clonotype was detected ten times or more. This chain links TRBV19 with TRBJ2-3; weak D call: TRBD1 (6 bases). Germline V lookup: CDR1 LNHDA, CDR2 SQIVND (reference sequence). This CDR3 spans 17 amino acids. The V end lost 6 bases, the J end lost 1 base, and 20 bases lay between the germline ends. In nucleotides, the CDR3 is TGTGCCAGTAGAGCGCACCCAGGGGTCGGGGGCACAGATACGCAGTATTTT. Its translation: CASRAHPGVGGTDTQYF. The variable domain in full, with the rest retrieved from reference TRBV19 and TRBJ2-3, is DGGITQSPKYLFRKEGQNVTLSCEQNLNHDAMYWYRQDPGQGLRLIYYSQIVNDFQKGDIAEGYSVSREKKESFPLTVTSAQKNPTAFYLCASRAHPGVGGTDTQYFGPGTRLTVL.